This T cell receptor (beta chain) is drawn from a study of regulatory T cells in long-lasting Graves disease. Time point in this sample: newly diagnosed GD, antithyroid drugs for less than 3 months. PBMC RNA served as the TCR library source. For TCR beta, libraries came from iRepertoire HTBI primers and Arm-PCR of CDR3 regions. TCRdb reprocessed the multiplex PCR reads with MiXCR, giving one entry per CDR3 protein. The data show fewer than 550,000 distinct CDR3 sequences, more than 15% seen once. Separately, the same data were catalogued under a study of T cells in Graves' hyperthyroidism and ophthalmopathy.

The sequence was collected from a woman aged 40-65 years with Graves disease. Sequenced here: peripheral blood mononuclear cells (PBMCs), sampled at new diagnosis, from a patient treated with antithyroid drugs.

DNA of the CDR3: TGTGCCAGCAGCGGACGTTCCAGGGATCAGCCCCAGCATTTT. Residues: CASSGRSRDQPQHF. This chain links TRBV2 with TRBJ1-5; D may be TRBD1 (5 bases). Germline-derived CDR1 and CDR2 are SNHLY and FYNNEI. Trimming took 6 bases from V and 5 from J, leaving 14 bases between them. The CDR3 is 14 amino acids.